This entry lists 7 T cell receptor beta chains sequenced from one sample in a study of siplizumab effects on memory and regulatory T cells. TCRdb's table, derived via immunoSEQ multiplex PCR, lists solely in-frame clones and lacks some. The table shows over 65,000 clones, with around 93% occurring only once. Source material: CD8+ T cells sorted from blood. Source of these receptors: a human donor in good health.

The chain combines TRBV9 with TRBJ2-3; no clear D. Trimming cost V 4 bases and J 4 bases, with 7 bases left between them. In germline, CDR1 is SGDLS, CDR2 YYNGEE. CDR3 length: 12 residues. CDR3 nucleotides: TGTGCCAGCAGCCCGTCAGCAGATACGCAGTATTTT. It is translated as CASSPSADTQYF. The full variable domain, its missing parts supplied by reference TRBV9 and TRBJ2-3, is DSGVTQTPKHLITATGQRVTLRCSPRSGDLSVYWYQQSLDQGLQFLIQYYNGEERAKGNILERFSAQQFPDLHSELNLSSLELGDSALYFCASSPSADTQYFGPGTRLTVL.

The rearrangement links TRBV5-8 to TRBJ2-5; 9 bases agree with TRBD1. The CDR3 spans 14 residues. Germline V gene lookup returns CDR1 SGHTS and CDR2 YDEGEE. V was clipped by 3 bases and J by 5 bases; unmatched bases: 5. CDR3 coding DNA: TGTGCCAGCAGCTCGGGACAGGGAAGGGAGACCCAGTACTTC. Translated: CASSSGQGRETQYF.

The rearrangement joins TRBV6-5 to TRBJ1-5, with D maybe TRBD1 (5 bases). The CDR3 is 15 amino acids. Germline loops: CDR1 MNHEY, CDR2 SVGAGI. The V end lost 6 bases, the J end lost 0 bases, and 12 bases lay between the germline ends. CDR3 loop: CASRADSYSNQPQHF. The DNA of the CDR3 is TGTGCCAGCAGGGCAGACAGCTATAGCAATCAGCCCCAGCATTTT.

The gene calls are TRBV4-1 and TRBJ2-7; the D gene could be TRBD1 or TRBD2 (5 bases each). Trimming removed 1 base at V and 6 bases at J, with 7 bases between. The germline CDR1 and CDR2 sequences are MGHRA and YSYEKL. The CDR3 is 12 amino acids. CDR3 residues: CASSQVGTEQYF. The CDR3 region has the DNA TGCGCCAGCAGCCAAGTTGGGACCGAGCAGTACTTC.

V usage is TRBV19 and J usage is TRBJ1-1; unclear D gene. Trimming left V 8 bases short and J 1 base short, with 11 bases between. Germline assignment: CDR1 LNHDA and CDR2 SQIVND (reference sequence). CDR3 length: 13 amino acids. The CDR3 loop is CASGVGKNTEAFF. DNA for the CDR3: TGTGCCAGTGGGGTGGGGAAGAACACTGAAGCTTTCTTT.

The CDR3 DNA follows: TGCAGCGCCGGGTCGGGGGCGAACACCGGGGAGCTGTTTTTT. Translated, it gives CSAGSGANTGELFF. The V and J genes are TRBV29-1 and TRBJ2-2, with D possibly TRBD2 on 6 matching bases. Germline V gene lookup returns CDR1 SQVTM and CDR2 ANQGSEA. The V end was cut by 7 bases, the J end by 0 bases, with 12 bases between. CDR3 length equals 14 residues.

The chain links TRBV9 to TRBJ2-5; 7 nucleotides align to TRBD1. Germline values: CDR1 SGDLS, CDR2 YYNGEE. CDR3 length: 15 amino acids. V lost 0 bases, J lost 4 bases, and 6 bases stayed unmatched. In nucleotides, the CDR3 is TGTGCCAGCAGCGTAGAGACAGGGCCGACAGAGACCCAGTACTTC. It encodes CASSVETGPTETQYF.